These T cell receptor beta chains were read from a single sample in a study of T cells in Graves' hyperthyroidism and ophthalmopathy. TCRdb passed the multiplex PCR reads through MiXCR, listing each CDR3 protein once. The top ten hold roughly an eighth of the sample, which has 500,000 to 650,000 distinct CDR3 sequences, about 14% seen once. The sequencing sample was made of blood. The receptors shown here come from a woman in her fifties or sixties with Graves' ophthalmopathy. CDR3s include the opening cysteine and the closing phenylalanine or tryptophan. Fields, in order: D gene, CDR3 length, V gene, J gene, clone size, CDR3 DNA, CDR3 protein. The D gene is left open where the match is weak. Rows give clone size only sometimes, using once, few, many, or a class for an expanded clone.

-	14	TRBV18	TRBJ1-1	many	TGTGCCAGCTCACCACCAGGGATGAACACTGAAGCTTTCTTT	CASSPPGMNTEAFF
TRBD2	16	TRBV5-5	TRBJ2-3	many	TGTGCCAGCAGCTTAGGACTAGCGGGAATCACAGATACGCAGTATTTT	CASSLGLAGITDTQYF
TRBD2	13	TRBV6-2/TRBV6-3	TRBJ2-3	-	TGTGCCAGCACTAGCGGAGGAGGTGATACGCAGTATTTT	CASTSGGGDTQYF
-	17	TRBV7-6	TRBJ1-4	many	TGTGCCAGCAGCTTAGCGCCAAAGGGCTCGGAGGTTGAAAAACTGTTTTTT	CASSLAPKGSEVEKLFF
TRBD1	14	TRBV7-9	TRBJ1-4	-	TGTGCCAGCAAAGGACAGGGAGCTAATGAAAAACTGTTTTTT	CASKGQGANEKLFF
-	16	TRBV24-1	TRBJ1-5	few	TGTGCCACCAGTGATACCTCAGGGAGGGGGGATCAGCCCCAGCATTTT	CATSDTSGRGDQPQHF
TRBD2	16	TRBV7-2	TRBJ2-3	many	TGTGCCAGCAGCTTAGTAGCGCTAGCGGGCACAGATACGCAGTATTTT	CASSLVALAGTDTQYF
-	14	TRBV28	TRBJ1-1	-	TGTGCCAGCAGTACCCCAGGACAACACAGAGAAGCTTTCTTT	CASSTPGQHREAFF
-	16	TRBV18	TRBJ1-5	many	TGTGCCAGCTCACCAGCTGGGGCCCATAGCAATCAGCCCCAGCATTTT	CASSPAGAHSNQPQHF
-	18	TRBV12-3/TRBV12-4	TRBJ2-2	many	TGTGCCAGCAGTTTATCCTACCAGGGCGTAGGCCCCACCGGGGAGCTGTTTTTT	CASSLSYQGVGPTGELFF
TRBD1	16	TRBV30	TRBJ1-1	many	TGTGCCTGGACTGGCTCCTTGACAGGGAAGGACACTGAAGCTTTCTTT	CAWTGSLTGKDTEAFF
-	16	TRBV3-1	TRBJ1-1	many	TGTGCCAGCAGCCAAACTAGAAGGATGGCGAACACTGAAGCTTTCTTT	CASSQTRRMANTEAFF
-	18	TRBV15	TRBJ1-1	many	TGTGCCACCAGCAGAGAGACATTTAGGGGCAGGGGAGACACTGAAGCTTTCTTT	CATSRETFRGRGDTEAFF
TRBD1	13	TRBV20-1	TRBJ1-2	-	TGCAGTGCTAGATCCGGACAGGGACGCGACTACACCTTC	CSARSGQGRDYTF
-	15	TRBV11-1	TRBJ2-3	many	TGTGCCAGCAGCCGGTGGGCGGAGAGCACAGATACGCAGTATTTT	CASSRWAESTDTQYF
-	15	TRBV5-1	TRBJ2-2	-	TGCGCCAGCAGCAGAACCGGGACATTCACCGGGGAGCTGTTTTTT	CASSRTGTFTGELFF
-	15	TRBV10-3	TRBJ2-2	-	TGTGCCATCAGTGAGTTCAGACCCGGCACCGGGGAGCTGTTTTTT	CAISEFRPGTGELFF
TRBD2	13	TRBV7-9	TRBJ2-1	many	TGTGCCAATACCGGGACTAGCGACAATGAGCAGTTCTTC	CANTGTSDNEQFF
TRBD1	14	TRBV4-1	TRBJ2-2	-	TGCGCCAGCAGTCGACAGGGTAATAGCGGGGAGCTGTTTTTT	CASSRQGNSGELFF
TRBD1	16	TRBV12-3/TRBV12-4	TRBJ2-3	many	TGTGCCAGCAGTCTAAGGACAGGTCCTAGCACAGATACGCAGTATTTT	CASSLRTGPSTDTQYF
-	13	TRBV12-3/TRBV12-4	TRBJ2-1	many	TGTGCCAGCAGTTTAGGGGCTGGATCTGAGCAGTTCTTC	CASSLGAGSEQFF
-	13	TRBV12-3/TRBV12-4	TRBJ2-1	many	TGTGCCAGCAGTTATCAGCTTACCAATGAGCAGTTCTTC	CASSYQLTNEQFF
-	15	TRBV28	TRBJ1-2	-	TGTGCCAGCAGTTTACAGGGGCGGTTTAACTATGGCTACACCTTC	CASSLQGRFNYGYTF
-	14	TRBV5-1	TRBJ2-7	few	TGCGCCAGCAGCTTGGCCCAGGAAGTCTACGAGCAGTACTTC	CASSLAQEVYEQYF
-	14	TRBV30	TRBJ1-5	-	TGTGCCTGGAGCGATGGGCCGGAGGGGCAGCCCCAGCATTTT	CAWSDGPEGQPQHF
TRBD1	14	TRBV18	TRBJ2-5	many	TGTGCCAGCTCACCACCGGACAGGGCCGAGACCCAGTACTTC	CASSPPDRAETQYF
-	14	TRBV20-1	TRBJ2-7	many	TGCAGTGCTAGAGATTCGGGGCCCCCCTACGAGCAGTACTTC	CSARDSGPPYEQYF
TRBD1	17	TRBV24-1	TRBJ1-4	-	TGTGCCACCAGTGAAACCGGGACAGGGGCAACTAATGAAAAACTGTTTTTT	CATSETGTGATNEKLFF
-	12	TRBV5-1	TRBJ2-1	many	TGCGCCAGCGCTGGTGAGGACAATGAGCAGTTCTTC	CASAGEDNEQFF
-	16	TRBV20-1	TRBJ2-1	-	TGCAGTGCCCCTGAGCTAGCGTCCCCCCGGAGCAATGAGCAGTTCTTC	CSAPELASPRSNEQFF
TRBD1	15	TRBV30	TRBJ2-7	many	TGTGCCTGGAGTGTACCCCGACAGGGAAAATACGAGCAGTACTTC	CAWSVPRQGKYEQYF
-	17	TRBV7-9	TRBJ1-5	many	TGTGCCAGCAGCTTAGAGGGACGGGACAAGAGCACAGATACGCAGCATTTT	CASSLEGRDKSTDTQHF
TRBD2	15	TRBV30	TRBJ2-1	few	TGTGCCTGGAGTACCGGGACTAGTTTTTTCTATGAGCAGTTCTTC	CAWSTGTSFFYEQFF
TRBD1	16	TRBV28	TRBJ2-2	once	TGTGCCAGCAGTTCCCACAGGGGGCTAGGGACCGGGGAGCTGTTTTTT	CASSSHRGLGTGELFF
-	17	TRBV28	TRBJ2-3	many	TGTGCCAGCAGTATGATTACAGGGGAGGGGGGCACAGATACGCAGTATTTT	CASSMITGEGGTDTQYF
-	15	TRBV4-1	TRBJ1-2	-	TGCGCCAGCAGCCCCGGACCCGGGCCGGAGTATGGCTACACCTTC	CASSPGPGPEYGYTF
-	14	TRBV29-1	TRBJ1-1	once	TGCAGCGTAGAAGGACGGAACAGGAACACTGAAGCTTTCTTT	CSVEGRNRNTEAFF
-	15	TRBV20-1	TRBJ1-3	many	TGCAGTGCTAGAGACGCCCAGGGATCTGGAAACACCATATATTTT	CSARDAQGSGNTIYF
-	13	TRBV7-2	TRBJ2-1	few	TGTGCCAGCAGCTTATCCCGGGCCAATTTTGAGTTCTTC	CASSLSRANFEFF
TRBD2	15	TRBV30	TRBJ2-3	few	TGTGCCTGGAGACCCCGGACTAGCGGTACAGATACGCAGTATTTT	CAWRPRTSGTDTQYF
TRBD1	15	TRBV19	TRBJ2-7	-	TGTGCCAGTAGTACCCGCGGGACAGGGGTCGGCGAGCAGTACTTC	CASSTRGTGVGEQYF
-	16	TRBV7-8	TRBJ2-4	many	TGTGCCAGCAGCCTGACAAGGACACTAGCCAAAAACATTCAGTACTTC	CASSLTRTLAKNIQYF
-	13	TRBV11-2	TRBJ1-6	many	TGTGCCAGCGGAAATGCAGGGAGCCCGACCCTCCACTTT	CASGNAGSPTLHF